Listed here is a single T cell receptor beta chain. Clones were read by immunoSEQ multiplex PCR, and TCRdb kept only the in-frame ones, dropping some. The data show 55,000 to 90,000 clones, approximately 78% seen once. The CDR3 consists of 16 residues. Trimming removed 6 bases at V and 1 base at J, with 16 bases between. CDR1 and CDR2 from the germline V gene are MDHEN and SYDVKM. The data were taken from a study of OX40 agonist ivuxolimab in advanced cancers. As for the study in general: Three individuals attained partial responses, comprising one hepatocellular carcinoma case and two cutaneous melanoma cases.

The origin of this receptor is an adult with an advanced solid tumor such as melanoma, head and neck, liver or kidney cancer. The specimen was CD4+ or CD8+ T cells sorted from blood, collected in a trial of the OX40 agonist ivuxolimab. The chain recombines TRBV28 with TRBJ1-5; no definite D call. CDR3 sequence reads: CASSPGSSTSNQPQHF. The CDR3 region has the DNA TGTGCCAGCAGCCCCGGGTCCTCGACGAGCAATCAGCCCCAGCATTTT.